The 25 T cell receptor beta chains below all came from one sample that was sequenced in a study of cytomegalovirus exposure and HLA in healthy donors. The PCR was carried out with 60 Vbeta primers and 13 Jbeta primers. The assay was immunoSEQ multiplex PCR, and TCRdb's table has in-frame clones only and misses some. The table shows approximately 240,000 clones, with 70% to 85% occurring only once. Material: PBMCs. The source is a woman aged 40 to 50 in good health and CMV-seronegative.

The chain has TRBV30 and TRBJ2-3, with a possible D match to TRBD2 (5 bases). Trimming removed 4 bases at V and 1 base at J, with 12 bases between. CDR3 length: 14 residues. The germline gives CDR1 GTSNPN, CDR2 SVGIG (reference sequence). In DNA, the CDR3 is TGTGCCTGGACCCCACTAGGGCGCACAGATACGCAGTATTTT. It encodes CAWTPLGRTDTQYF.

The chain links TRBV10-3 to TRBJ2-7; tentative D call: TRBD1 (5 bases). The CDR3 loop spans 12 amino acids. Trimming removed 6 bases from V and 3 bases from J, with 9 bases in between. Germline values: CDR1 ENHRY, CDR2 SYGVKD. This chain's CDR3 is CAISVDSYEQYF. The CDR3 DNA follows: TGTGCCATCAGCGTTGACAGCTACGAGCAGTACTTC.

This clone has a handful of counts. The chain links TRBV7-9 to TRBJ2-1; the D is unclear. With 5 bases removed from V and 2 bases from J, the gap between germline ends came to 10 bases. Looked up from germline, CDR1 is SEHNR and CDR2 is FQNEAQ (reference sequence). The CDR3 runs 14 residues. CDR3 loop: CASSAGSAYNEQFF. DNA for the CDR3: TGTGCCAGCAGCGCCGGGTCAGCCTACAATGAGCAGTTCTTC.

V and J are TRBV18 and TRBJ2-5; D may be TRBD2 (5 bases). V dropped 8 bases and J dropped 0 bases, with 10 bases sitting between them. The CDR3 extends over 13 amino acids. Germline values: CDR1 KGHSH, CDR2 LQKENI. The CDR3 DNA is TGTGCCAGCGAAGAGCGGCACCAAGAGACCCAGTACTTC. This translates into CASEERHQETQYF.

The V call is TRBV27, the J call TRBJ2-3, with D unresolved. There are 14 residues in the CDR3. The germline gives CDR1 MNHEY, CDR2 SMNVEV (reference sequence). Trimming stripped 4 bases from V and 5 bases from J, with 13 bases between. The CDR3 region is CASSYTTAVDTQYF. As DNA, the CDR3 is TGTGCCAGCAGTTATACGACTGCGGTAGATACGCAGTATTTT.

The V and J genes are TRBV27 and TRBJ1-5, with 7 bases fitting TRBD1. CDR3 size: 16 residues. Germline assignment: CDR1 MNHEY and CDR2 SMNVEV (reference sequence). The V and J ends lost 5 bases and 4 bases, in that order; junction bases with no gene match: 11. In DNA, the CDR3 is TGTGCCAGCAGTCCCCATGGGACAGCCCTAAATCAGCCCCAGCATTTT. Protein product: CASSPHGTALNQPQHF.

J is TRBJ2-7 and V is TRBV5-1, with TRBD2 matching 10 bases. This CDR3 is built from 15 residues. Germline loops: CDR1 SGHRS, CDR2 YFSETQ. The V and J ends lost 4 bases and 3 bases, in that order; junction bases with no gene match: 7. CDR3 protein: CASSALAGAYYEQYF. In DNA, the CDR3 is TGCGCCAGCAGCGCCCTAGCGGGGGCCTACTACGAGCAGTACTTC.

J is TRBJ2-7 and V is TRBV2, with D perhaps TRBD2 (6 bases). The V end was cut by 3 bases, the J end by 3 bases, with 15 bases between. CDR3 size: 15 residues. Looked up from germline, CDR1 is SNHLY and CDR2 is FYNNEI. The CDR3 nucleotides are TGTGCCAGCAGTGAGGAGGGCCTTATGGGCTACGAGCAGTACTTC. It specifies CASSEEGLMGYEQYF.

V gene TRBV27 combines with J gene TRBJ2-1; 7 bases are shared with TRBD1. The CDR3 length is 11 residues. Losses at the gene ends were 8 bases for V and 7 bases for J; bases not matched to a gene: 2. From germline, CDR1 is MNHEY and CDR2 SMNVEV (reference sequence). CDR3 residues: CASHRGNEQFF. Here the CDR3 DNA reads TGTGCCAGCCACAGGGGAAATGAGCAGTTCTTC.

V is TRBV9 and J is TRBJ2-1; 8 bases are a match to TRBD2. The CDR3 sequence is 16 residues long. Germline V gene data show CDR1 as SGDLS and CDR2 as YYNGEE. V trimming: 4 bases; J trimming: 4 bases; junction bases outside the gene matches: 10. Written as DNA, the CDR3 is TGTGCCAGCAGCCTCATGGGGGTAGCGGGGTACAATGAGCAGTTCTTC. Translating it yields CASSLMGVAGYNEQFF.

This clone was found once. The V call is TRBV27, the J call TRBJ1-1, with TRBD1 identical over 7 bases. CDR3 length: 13 residues. J was trimmed by 4 bases and V by 11 bases; bases with no gene match: 10. Germline V gene data show CDR1 as MNHEY and CDR2 as SMNVEV (reference sequence). The CDR3 region is CAAHRQGGTEAFF. CDR3 coding DNA: TGTGCCGCTCACCGACAGGGCGGCACTGAAGCTTTCTTT.

The gene calls are TRBV29-1 and TRBJ1-2; TRBD1 is a possible D gene (5 bases). V shed 6 bases and J shed 4 bases, with 15 bases lying between them. The CDR3 has 13 residues. Germline V gene sequence: CDR1 SQVTM, CDR2 ANQGSEA. The CDR3 region is CSVGQGSSYGYTF. In DNA, the CDR3 is TGCAGCGTGGGTCAGGGCTCCTCCTATGGCTACACCTTC.

The V gene is TRBV9, the J gene TRBJ2-1; 9 positions agree with TRBD1. The CDR3 covers 15 residues. With 2 bases clipped from V and 1 base from J, the junction kept 1 base outside the gene matches. CDR1 and CDR2 (germline): SGDLS, YYNGEE. CDR3 in DNA: TGTGCCAGCAGCGTTGACAGGGGGTCCTACAATGAGCAGTTCTTC. This codes for CASSVDRGSYNEQFF.

This chain connects TRBV6-5 to TRBJ2-7; D may be TRBD1 (7 bases). Trimming pared 0 bases from V and 0 bases from J, leaving 9 bases between. CDR3 length: 15 amino acids. Germline lookup yields CDR1 MNHEY and CDR2 SVGAGI. The chain's CDR3 is CASSYSRDSSYEQYF. CDR3 nucleotides: TGTGCCAGCAGTTACTCGCGGGACAGCTCCTACGAGCAGTACTTC.

The chain combines TRBV19 with TRBJ1-5; 7 nucleotides line up with TRBD1. Trimming at V came to 8 bases and at J to 2 bases, leaving 3 bases not matched to a gene. CDR3 length equals 13 residues. CDR1 LNHDA and CDR2 SQIVND come from the germline V gene (reference sequence). Here the CDR3 DNA reads TGTGCCAGTGTAGGACAGGGCAATCAGCCCCAGCATTTT. Translation: CASVGQGNQPQHF. The full variable domain, completed using reference TRBV19 and TRBJ1-5, is DGGITQSPKYLFRKEGQNVTLSCEQNLNHDAMYWYRQDPGQGLRLIYYSQIVNDFQKGDIAEGYSVSREKKESFPLTVTSAQKNPTAFYLCASVGQGNQPQHFGDGTRLSIL.

The chain carries TRBV11-3 and TRBJ2-5; 11 bases line up with TRBD1. The better agreement between TRBJ2-7 and the DNA end casts doubt on the J call. Germline lookup yields CDR1 SGHNT and CDR2 YENEEA. This CDR3 spans 15 amino acids. CDR3 sequence: CASSFRGTGGYEQYF. The CDR3 DNA is TGTGCCAGCAGCTTCCGAGGGACAGGGGGCTACGAGCAGTACTTC.

About this clone itself: A junction end diverges from the germline sequence, so it may reflect a read error. The chain carries TRBV7-2 and TRBJ1-2; D may be TRBD1 (6 bases). This CDR3 spans 13 amino acids. From germline, CDR1 is SGHTA and CDR2 FQGNSA. The CDR3 loop is CASSFPRDTGCTF. CDR3 bases: TGTGCCAGCAGCTTTCCCCGGGACACCGGCTGCACCTTC.

V gene TRBV5-4 combines with J gene TRBJ2-3; tentatively, D is TRBD2 (6 bases). V was trimmed by 4 bases and J by 0 bases, leaving 15 bases between them. From germline, CDR1 is SGHNT and CDR2 YYREEE (reference sequence). The CDR3 is made up of 16 amino acids. CDR3 protein: CASSLGTPSSTDTQYF. The CDR3 nucleotides read TGTGCCAGCAGCCTTGGGACTCCCTCGAGCACAGATACGCAGTATTTT.

The J gene is TRBJ2-5, the V gene TRBV5-5; D call uncertain. CDR3 length: 12 residues. Looked up from germline, CDR1 is SGHKS and CDR2 is YYEKEE (reference sequence). Trimming left V 5 bases short and J 3 bases short, with 8 bases between. CDR3 DNA: TGTGCCAGCAGTGTCCCTAAAGAGACCCAGTACTTC. It is translated as CASSVPKETQYF.

The V gene is TRBV6-1, the J gene TRBJ1-1; D gene ambiguous. The CDR3 spans 14 residues. V dropped 0 bases and J dropped 3 bases, with 8 bases sitting between them. Germline CDR1 is MNHNS and CDR2 is SASEGT. CDR3 amino acids: CASSEAGSYTEAFF. The CDR3 DNA follows: TGTGCCAGCAGTGAAGCTGGGAGTTACACTGAAGCTTTCTTT.

This clone appeared a single time. The chain uses TRBV27 and TRBJ2-3, with a possible D match to TRBD1 (5 bases). Trimming shortened V by 6 bases and J by 1 base, and 14 bases separated the two germline ends. Germline V CDR1 and CDR2: MNHEY, SMNVEV (reference sequence). This CDR3 has 15 amino acids. The CDR3 here is CASRPGSRRTDTQYF. For the CDR3, the DNA is TGTGCCAGCAGACCAGGGTCTCGCCGCACAGATACGCAGTATTTT.

The chain combines TRBV6-5 with TRBJ2-1; no clear D gene. Trimming shortened V by 5 bases and J by 4 bases, and 15 bases separated the two germline ends. CDR1 and CDR2 (germline): MNHEY, SVGAGI. The CDR3 spans 15 residues. The CDR3 DNA reads as TGTGCCAGCAGTGACTGGAGCGCTAAATACAATGAGCAGTTCTTC. Its translation: CASSDWSAKYNEQFF.

The chain uses TRBV7-9 and TRBJ2-5; perhaps TRBD2 as D (7 bases). CDR1 SEHNR and CDR2 FQNEAQ come from the germline V gene (reference sequence). The CDR3 contains 15 residues. V dropped 11 bases and J dropped 1 base, with 20 bases sitting between them. CDR3 nucleotide sequence: TGTGCCTGTAGTAGGGGGGGGGCCGTCCAAGAGACCCAGTACTTC. Translating it yields CACSRGGAVQETQYF.

Only a few counts were recorded for this clone. A much larger clone differs from this one at a single base, so this may be a read error. CDR3 residues: CSSSLSGNEQFF. The CDR3, as DNA: TGTTCCAGCAGCCTGAGCGGGAATGAGCAGTTCTTC. J is TRBJ2-1 and V is TRBV7-9, with D possibly matching TRBD2 (6 bases). The CDR3 is 12 residues long. Germline values: CDR1 SEHNR, CDR2 FQNEAQ (reference sequence).

The rearrangement links TRBV5-1 to TRBJ2-1, with 8 bases lining up with TRBD1. The CDR3 spans 16 residues. V shed 2 bases, J shed 5 bases, and the junction held 9 bases outside the gene matches. Germline CDR1 and CDR2: SGHRS and YFSETQ. The CDR3 spells CASSFGGTGDHNEQFF. In nucleotides, the CDR3 is TGCGCCAGCAGCTTCGGCGGGACAGGTGACCACAATGAGCAGTTCTTC. The full variable domain, its missing parts supplied by reference TRBV5-1 and TRBJ2-1, is KAGVTQTPRYLIKTRGQQVTLSCSPISGHRSVSWYQQTPGQGLQFLFEYFSETQRNKGNFPGRFSGRQFSNSRSEMNVSTLELGDSALYLCASSFGGTGDHNEQFFGPGTRLTVL.